These 26 T cell receptor beta chains came from one sample sequenced in a study of CD8 T cells in Susac syndrome. The authors reverse transcribed roughly 0.5 to 1 ug RNA with random hexamers. TCRdb reanalysed the immunoSEQ multiplex PCR reads using MiXCR and keeps one entry per CDR3 protein. The sample carries approximately 150,000 distinct CDR3 sequences, almost 96% recorded once. The source material was CD4+ T cells from PBMCs. Receptors originate from a human donor with Susac syndrome.

In this sample, this clonotype turned up a few times. The chain employs TRBV7-3 and TRBJ2-2, with a possible D match to TRBD2 (7 bases). Per the germline V gene, CDR1 is SGHTA and CDR2 is FQGTGA. Trimming removed 2 bases at V and 6 bases at J, with 13 bases between. The CDR3 is 15 amino acids. CDR3 DNA: TGTGCCAGCAGCTTATCGGGGGGCGCCGCCGGGGAGCTGTTTTTT. Encoded protein: CASSLSGGAAGELFF.

The DNA of the CDR3 is TGTGCCAGCACCCCTTGGGGCAGCTCAGAAAACTATGGCTACACCTTC. Translation: CASTPWGSSENYGYTF. This rearrangement joins TRBV13 to TRBJ1-2; a possible D gene is TRBD1 (5 bases). This CDR3 has 16 amino acids. Per germline, CDR1 PRHDT and CDR2 FYEKMQ (reference sequence). V was clipped by 7 bases and J by 2 bases, with 20 bases between them.

V and J are TRBV20-1 and TRBJ2-2; D remains ambiguous. This CDR3 is 12 amino acids long. Germline CDR1 reads DFQATT; CDR2 reads SNEGSKA (reference sequence). V lost 3 bases, J lost 5 bases, and 7 bases lay in between. The CDR3 DNA sequence: TGCAGTGCTAGGTGGCATACCGGGGAGCTGTTTTTT. It translates to CSARWHTGELFF.

J is TRBJ2-7 and V is TRBV12-3 or TRBV12-4; 9 positions match TRBD1. The CDR3 spans 12 residues. V was clipped by 6 bases and J by 5 bases; unmatched bases: 2. CDR3 coding DNA: TGTGCCAGCAGGAACAGGGGGCACGAGCAGTACTTC. Translating it yields CASRNRGHEQYF.

The V call is TRBV19, the J call TRBJ1-2, with D tentatively TRBD1 (6 bases). V lost 5 bases and J 6 bases, leaving 13 bases between the germline ends. The CDR3 totals 13 residues. Per the germline V gene, CDR1 is LNHDA and CDR2 is SQIVND (reference sequence). The CDR3 here is CASSPPDSNGYTF. As DNA, the CDR3 is TGTGCCAGTAGTCCCCCGGACAGCAATGGCTACACCTTC.

The gene calls are TRBV20-1 and TRBJ2-3, with TRBD2 identical over 11 bases. The germline gives CDR1 DFQATT, CDR2 SNEGSKA (reference sequence). The CDR3 length is 17 residues. The J segment lost 4 bases and the V segment lost 0 bases, leaving 9 bases of the junction unmatched. The chain's CDR3 is CSARDPGTSGPPDTQYF. The CDR3 DNA reads as TGCAGTGCTAGAGATCCCGGGACTAGCGGCCCCCCAGATACGCAGTATTTT.

The chain recombines TRBV19 with TRBJ2-1, with D perhaps TRBD1 (6 bases). The CDR3 loop spans 16 amino acids. Germline CDR1 and CDR2: LNHDA and SQIVND (reference sequence). V lost 7 bases to trimming and J lost 3 bases, with 19 bases between them. The CDR3 is CASTPNGQRNYNEQFF. CDR3 coding DNA: TGTGCCAGTACCCCGAACGGACAGCGGAACTACAATGAGCAGTTCTTC.

The CDR3 DNA sequence: TGTGCCAGCAGAGTGCCAAGCGGAGGTAATGAGCAGTTCTTC. Amino acids: CASRVPSGGNEQFF. V is TRBV27 and J is TRBJ2-1, with a possible D match to TRBD2 (5 bases). From germline, CDR1 is MNHEY and CDR2 SMNVEV (reference sequence). This CDR3 is 14 amino acids long. With 6 bases removed from V and 7 bases from J, the gap between germline ends came to 16 bases.

The chain recombines TRBV7-9 with TRBJ2-6; D perhaps matches TRBD1 (6 bases). The germline CDR1 and CDR2 sequences are SEHNR and FQNEAQ (reference sequence). The V end lost 2 bases, the J end lost 2 bases, and 7 bases lay between the germline ends. The CDR3 totals 15 residues. In nucleotides, the CDR3 is TGTGCCAGCAGCTTACAGGGGACTGGGGCCAACGTCCTGACTTTC. This translates into CASSLQGTGANVLTF. Combining the CDR3 with reference TRBV7-9 and TRBJ2-6 gives the whole variable domain DTGVSQNPRHKITKRGQNVTFRCDPISEHNRLYWYRQTLGQGPEFLTYFQNEAQLEKSRLLSDRFSAERPKGSFSTLEIQRTEQGDSAMYLCASSLQGTGANVLTFGAGSRLTVL.

The chain is built from TRBV4-1 and TRBJ1-5; D gene unclear. Looked up from germline, CDR1 is MGHRA and CDR2 is YSYEKL. This CDR3 region has 19 residues. V lost 1 base, J lost 4 bases, and 23 bases lay in between. The chain's CDR3 is CASSQGPSSEIVGNQPQHF. In DNA, the CDR3 is TGCGCCAGCAGCCAAGGCCCTTCTAGTGAGATAGTTGGGAATCAGCCCCAGCATTTT.

The CDR3 bases are TGTGCCAGCAGTCGTGCGACTAGTAACTCCTACAATGAGCAGTTCTTC. Amino acids: CASSRATSNSYNEQFF. V is TRBV5-6 and J is TRBJ2-1; tentatively, D is TRBD2 (6 bases). Trimming left V 5 bases short and J 0 bases short, with 15 bases between. The CDR3 covers 16 residues. The germline V gene has CDR1 SGHDT and CDR2 YYEEEE.

V and J are TRBV6-5 and TRBJ1-3, with D possibly TRBD1 on 6 matching bases. This CDR3 region has 14 residues. The germline gives CDR1 MNHEY, CDR2 SVGAGI. V shed 11 bases and J shed 3 bases, with 17 bases lying between them. The CDR3 loop is CAGEQGPFGNTIYF. CDR3 bases: TGTGCCGGAGAACAGGGACCATTTGGAAACACCATATATTTT.

The chain is built from TRBV9 and TRBJ2-3; the D is unclear. The CDR3 loop spans 13 amino acids. With 0 bases removed from V and 6 bases from J, the gap between germline ends came to 8 bases. Germline loops: CDR1 SGDLS, CDR2 YYNGEE. CDR3 residues: CASSVVAADTQYF. The CDR3 nucleotides read TGTGCCAGCAGCGTAGTTGCCGCCGATACGCAGTATTTT.

The chain has TRBV29-1 and TRBJ1-1; D remains unclear. Trimming cost V 7 bases and J 1 base, with 13 bases left between them. The germline V gene has CDR1 SQVTM and CDR2 ANQGSEA. This CDR3 has 13 residues. Here the CDR3 reads CSACSGSNTEAFF. Written as DNA, the CDR3 is TGCAGCGCGTGCAGTGGATCGAACACTGAAGCTTTCTTT.

The V and J genes are TRBV20-1 and TRBJ2-7, with 7 bases fitting TRBD2. CDR1 is DFQATT and CDR2 is SNEGSKA in the germline V gene (reference sequence). There are 15 residues in the CDR3. V lost 0 bases to trimming and J lost 2 bases; unmatched junction nucleotides: 7. The CDR3 DNA is TGCAGTGCTAGAGACCGGGCTAGCGGTCCCTACGAGCAGTACTTC. Amino acids: CSARDRASGPYEQYF.

This clonotype is a singleton in its sample. The chain employs TRBV7-2 and TRBJ2-4, with D possibly being TRBD2 (6 bases). Germline assignment: CDR1 SGHTA and CDR2 FQGNSA. This CDR3 has 14 amino acids. Trimming pared 5 bases from V and 8 bases from J, leaving 16 bases between. CDR3 coding DNA: TGTGCCAGCAGCCGGACGCCCGGGGGTGACATTCAGTACTTC. Protein: CASSRTPGGDIQYF.

The V gene is TRBV13, the J gene TRBJ1-2, with TRBD1 identical over 8 bases. With 4 bases clipped from V and 5 bases from J, the junction kept 6 bases outside the gene matches. The germline V gene encodes CDR1 PRHDT and CDR2 FYEKMQ (reference sequence). The CDR3 sequence is 14 residues long. The CDR3 DNA is TGTGCCAGCAGCTCCCGGGACAGGTCTTATGGCTACACCTTC. Its protein is CASSSRDRSYGYTF.

The chain couples TRBV12-3 or TRBV12-4 to TRBJ2-3; TRBD2 matches 7 bases. CDR3 length equals 15 residues. V lost 2 bases to trimming and J lost 0 bases; unmatched junction nucleotides: 2. CDR3 nucleotides: TGTGCCAGCAGTTTATGGGGGGGGAGCACAGATACGCAGTATTTT. Its protein product is CASSLWGGSTDTQYF.

The chain recombines TRBV6-6 with TRBJ2-7, with D maybe TRBD1 (6 bases). The V end was cut by 10 bases, the J end by 2 bases, with 15 bases between. Germline V gene lookup returns CDR1 MNHNY and CDR2 SVGAGI (reference sequence). The CDR3 extends over 13 amino acids. CDR3 in amino acids: CATQGSATYEQYF. Written as DNA, the CDR3 is TGTGCCACCCAGGGGTCTGCAACCTACGAGCAGTACTTC.

The chain carries TRBV20-1 and TRBJ1-1; D gene unclear. Trimming took off 6 bases at V and 0 bases at J, with 8 bases between the two ends. The V gene's germline CDR1 is DFQATT and CDR2 SNEGSKA (reference sequence). The CDR3 is made up of 12 amino acids. The CDR3 protein is CSAPWMNTEAFF. CDR3 nucleotide sequence: TGCAGTGCCCCCTGGATGAACACTGAAGCTTTCTTT.

This chain joins TRBV20-1 and TRBJ2-3; TRBD1 matches 9 bases. The junction had 3 bases not matched to a gene; V was cut back by 1 base and J by 4 bases. The germline V gene encodes CDR1 DFQATT and CDR2 SNEGSKA (reference sequence). The CDR3 has 14 amino acids. CDR3 coding DNA: TGCAGTGCTAGAGGGACAGGGGCCCCAGATACGCAGTATTTT. It encodes CSARGTGAPDTQYF.

V is TRBV5-1 and J is TRBJ2-5, with D possibly being TRBD1 or TRBD2 (5 bases each). CDR3 size: 15 residues. Trimming cost V 2 bases and J 5 bases, with 16 bases left between them. CDR1 SGHRS and CDR2 YFSETQ come from the germline V gene. The CDR3 sequence: CASSLTGTFGETQYF. The DNA for the CDR3 is TGCGCCAGCAGCTTAACCGGGACCTTCGGGGAGACCCAGTACTTC.

J is TRBJ1-2 and V is TRBV29-1, with D possibly being TRBD1 (5 bases). V was trimmed by 6 bases and J by 6 bases, leaving 20 bases between them. In germline, CDR1 is SQVTM, CDR2 ANQGSEA. The CDR3 is 14 amino acids. CDR3 protein: CSVANLGMGHGYTF. The CDR3 DNA reads TGCAGCGTCGCAAACCTAGGGATGGGGCATGGCTACACCTTC.

Concerning this clonotype itself: The CDR3 end shows no conserved phenylalanine or tryptophan, and so a read error is likely. The chain joins TRBV18 to TRBJ1-1; 7 bases are shared with TRBD1. CDR1 and CDR2 (germline): KGHSH, LQKENI. Losses at the gene ends were 1 base for V and 1 base for J; bases not matched to a gene: 3. The CDR3 runs to 15 residues. The CDR3 DNA reads as TGTGCCAGCTCACCACAGGGGGCTAGGAACACTGAAGCTTTCCTT. Translating gives CASSPQGARNTEAFL.

This chain joins TRBV28 and TRBJ2-7; 7 bases are a match to TRBD1. V gave up 5 bases and J gave up 0 bases; unmatched junction bases: 7. Germline V gene lookup returns CDR1 MDHEN and CDR2 SYDVKM. The CDR3 sequence is 15 residues long. CDR3 residues: CASSPQTGNSYEQYF. The CDR3 nucleotides read TGTGCCAGCAGTCCTCAGACAGGGAACTCCTACGAGCAGTACTTC.

The rearrangement joins TRBV3-1 to TRBJ2-5; D gene uncertain. This CDR3 is built from 14 residues. With 1 base removed from V and 3 bases from J, the gap between germline ends came to 9 bases. Germline values: CDR1 LGHDT, CDR2 YNNKEL (reference sequence). In DNA, the CDR3 is TGTGCCAGCAGCCAAGTTCGCAGTGAAGAGACCCAGTACTTC. Its translation is CASSQVRSEETQYF.